The next 27 T cell receptor beta chains were all read from a single sample in a study of blood T cells in healthy people across ages. PCR was performed a second time for about 7 to 11 cycles using a sample-barcoded 5' primer and a J-beta primer mix. MiXCR, run by TCRdb on the 5' RACE reads, gives a single entry per CDR3 protein. The table records about 1.5 million distinct CDR3 sequences, 42% of them present only once. Sequenced sample: blood. The receptors stem from a young woman in good health.

This clonotype was counted ten times or more. The chain recombines TRBV7-9 with TRBJ2-7; D gene unclear. CDR3 length: 13 amino acids. Germline CDR1 reads SEHNR; CDR2 reads FQNEAQ (reference sequence). Between the trimmed V and J ends, which lost 0 bases and 2 bases, there was a span of 5 bases. For the CDR3, the DNA is TGTGCCAGCAGCTTAGCGGAACCCTACGAGCAGTACTTC. Its protein is CASSLAEPYEQYF.

The chain combines TRBV27 with TRBJ2-2; 8 bases agree with TRBD1. The CDR3 totals 18 residues. V lost 4 bases, J lost 2 bases, and 12 bases stayed unmatched. In germline, CDR1 is MNHEY, CDR2 SMNVEV (reference sequence). The chain's CDR3 is CASSSDLGQGSNTGELFF. The CDR3 nucleotides read TGTGCCAGCAGTTCAGACCTAGGACAGGGTTCAAACACCGGGGAGCTGTTTTTT.

This clonotype occurred once. The gene calls are TRBV21-1 and TRBJ1-1; no check of the table's D call, TRBD1, against the DNA was made. TRBV21-1 constitutes a pseudogene. The CDR3 is 15 amino acids. The CDR3 DNA follows: TGTGTCAGCAGCAGGGGGAAGAAGGCCGCGTATGAAGCTTTCTTT. Translated, it gives CVSSRGKKAAYEAFF.

V is TRBV12-3 or TRBV12-4 and J is TRBJ2-2; D remains ambiguous. V shed 3 bases and J shed 6 bases, with 11 bases lying between them. This CDR3 is 14 amino acids long. The CDR3 here is CASSFVKWAGELFF. The CDR3 nucleotides are TGTGCCAGCAGTTTTGTGAAGTGGGCCGGGGAGCTGTTTTTT.

The rearrangement uses TRBV7-2 and TRBJ2-3; TRBD2 might be the D (6 bases). Germline V gives CDR1 SGHTA, CDR2 FQGNSA. V was cut by 5 bases and J by 8 bases, with 29 bases left in between. The CDR3 contains 18 residues. CDR3 loop: CASSRRDSIAPPEGTQYF. DNA for the CDR3: TGTGCCAGCAGCCGCCGGGACTCAATCGCCCCCCCTGAGGGTACGCAGTATTTT.

The sample holds one count of this clonotype. The CDR3, as DNA: TGCAGTGCTGCCAGGACAGACTACCAAGAGACCCAGTACTTC. It encodes CSAARTDYQETQYF. The V gene is TRBV20-1, the J gene TRBJ2-5; D possibly corresponds to TRBD1 (6 bases). The CDR3 runs 14 residues. The germline V gene encodes CDR1 DFQATT and CDR2 SNEGSKA (reference sequence). Trimming took 5 bases from V and 0 from J, leaving 13 bases between them.

This clonotype was detected a few times. J is TRBJ2-3 and V is TRBV6-5; the match to TRBD2 covers 10 bases. V was pared by 7 bases and J by 2 bases, with 9 bases of the junction left unmatched. This CDR3 region has 16 residues. CDR1 and CDR2 (germline): MNHEY, SVGAGI. The CDR3, as DNA: TGTGCCAGCAAAGGAGTAGCGGGGGGTTTCACAGATACGCAGTATTTT. The encoded protein is CASKGVAGGFTDTQYF.

The V call is TRBV11-2, the J call TRBJ2-3; no definite D call. V was shortened by 1 base and J by 2 bases, with 13 bases between the two germline ends. The CDR3 loop spans 16 amino acids. Germline CDR1 and CDR2: SGHAT and FQNNGV. In nucleotides, the CDR3 is TGTGCCAGCAGCTTAGGGGTACTCTCACCCACAGATACGCAGTATTTT. Translation: CASSLGVLSPTDTQYF.

The chain carries TRBV6-6 and TRBJ2-5; 9 bases match TRBD1. The J call may be wrong; the DNA end is better matched by TRBJ2-7. The CDR3 runs to 14 residues. The germline CDR1 and CDR2 sequences are MNHNY and SVGAGI (reference sequence). The CDR3: CASRTGTGFGEQYF. Here the CDR3 DNA reads TGTGCCAGCAGGACCGGGACAGGGTTTGGCGAGCAGTACTTC.

This rearrangement joins TRBV12-3 or TRBV12-4 to TRBJ2-7; D possibly corresponds to TRBD2 (6 bases). The CDR3 covers 12 residues. Trimming took off 3 bases at V and 5 bases at J, with 8 bases between the two ends. DNA for the CDR3: TGTGCCAGCAGTTTGGACTACCACGAGCAGTACTTC. Protein sequence: CASSLDYHEQYF.

The chain joins TRBV7-9 to TRBJ2-3, with TRBD2 as a possible D gene (6 bases). Germline loops: CDR1 SEHNR, CDR2 FQNEAQ (reference sequence). Trimming shortened V by 5 bases and J by 2 bases, and 11 bases separated the two germline ends. CDR3 length equals 14 residues. This CDR3 is CASSPREFTDTQYF. In nucleotides, the CDR3 is TGTGCCAGCAGCCCCCGGGAGTTCACAGATACGCAGTATTTT.

The genes are TRBV11-3 and TRBJ2-5, with D maybe TRBD1 (5 bases). CDR1 is SGHNT, CDR2 YENEEA, per germline. V was trimmed by 0 bases and J by 3 bases, leaving 11 bases between them. The CDR3 is 15 residues long. The CDR3 DNA reads as TGTGCCAGCAGCTTAGATTACCAGGGAAAAGAGACCCAGTACTTC. It codes for CASSLDYQGKETQYF.

This clonotype was seen a few times. V is TRBV10-3 and J is TRBJ1-1; a possible D gene is TRBD1 (5 bases). The CDR3 has 15 amino acids. V was clipped by 1 base and J by 3 bases, with 12 bases between them. The germline CDR1 and CDR2 sequences are ENHRY and SYGVKD. The CDR3: CAISELTGSYTEAFF. The CDR3 nucleotides read TGTGCCATCAGTGAGTTAACAGGATCCTACACTGAAGCTTTCTTT.

The chain uses TRBV15 and TRBJ1-1; no definite D call. CDR3 size: 13 residues. Germline CDR1 reads LNHNV; CDR2 reads YYDKDF (reference sequence). V was trimmed by 3 bases and J by 5 bases, leaving 10 bases between them. The CDR3 DNA is TGTGCCACCAGCAGCCGGAAAAGGACTGAAGCTTTCTTT. Its translation: CATSSRKRTEAFF.

The sample holds many counts of this clonotype. The gene calls are TRBV2 and TRBJ2-7; 7 bases are a match to TRBD1. The germline V gene encodes CDR1 SNHLY and CDR2 FYNNEI. This CDR3 has 15 amino acids. Losses at the gene ends were 7 bases for V and 2 bases for J; bases not matched to a gene: 11. The CDR3 sequence: CASMESGTVPYEQYF. The CDR3 region has the DNA TGTGCCAGCATGGAATCCGGGACAGTTCCCTACGAGCAGTACTTC.

This chain connects TRBV6-5 to TRBJ2-5; 10 bases align to TRBD2. CDR1 is MNHEY, CDR2 SVGAGI, per germline. V shed 2 bases, J shed 0 bases, and the junction held 6 bases outside the gene matches. The CDR3 runs 17 residues. The CDR3 protein is CASSYTGTSADQETQYF. CDR3 nucleotides: TGTGCCAGCAGTTACACGGGGACTAGCGCCGACCAAGAGACCCAGTACTTC.

The chain is built from TRBV6-1 and TRBJ2-1; 10 positions match TRBD1. The V segment lost 6 bases and the J segment 0 bases; nucleotides outside the gene matches: 11. CDR1 and CDR2 (germline): MNHNS, SASEGT. This CDR3 contains 18 residues. The CDR3 sequence: CASSHATGGFGSYNEQFF. The CDR3 DNA follows: TGTGCCAGCAGCCATGCGACAGGGGGCTTCGGCTCCTACAATGAGCAGTTCTTC.

This clonotype was picked up a small number of times. The rearrangement links TRBV11-3 to TRBJ2-1; 10 bases line up with TRBD2. This CDR3 comprises 14 residues. CDR1 is SGHNT, CDR2 YENEEA, per germline. V lost 4 bases, J lost 10 bases, and 7 bases stayed unmatched. As DNA, the CDR3 is TGTGCCAGCAGCTCACCAGGACTAGCGGCCGAGCAGTTCTTC. This gives the protein CASSSPGLAAEQFF.

The chain is built from TRBV10-2 and TRBJ1-2; no clear D gene. From germline, CDR1 is WSHSY and CDR2 SAAADI. V lost 7 bases to trimming and J lost 0 bases, with 9 bases between them. There are 13 residues in the CDR3. This CDR3 is CASIGLANYGYTF. CDR3 sequence (DNA): TGCGCCAGCATCGGTCTGGCTAACTATGGCTACACCTTC.

The chain has TRBV5-1 and TRBJ1-1; no clear D gene. Between the trimmed V and J ends, which lost 0 bases and 1 base, there was a span of 10 bases. The CDR3 has 15 residues. CDR1 is SGHRS, CDR2 YFSETQ, per germline. The CDR3 loop is CASSLVGGKNTEAFF. The DNA for the CDR3 is TGCGCCAGCAGCTTGGTTGGAGGGAAGAACACTGAAGCTTTCTTT.

This clonotype was detected a few times. This chain uses TRBV3-1 with TRBJ1-2, with TRBD1 matching 9 bases. Unmatched junction bases numbered 4, after V lost 7 bases and J lost 1 base. This CDR3 is built from 14 residues. CDR1 and CDR2 (germline): LGHDT, YNNKEL (reference sequence). DNA of the CDR3: TGTGCCAGCACCCGGACAGGGGTTAACTATGGCTACACCTTC. Its translation: CASTRTGVNYGYTF.

This chain uses TRBV12-3 or TRBV12-4 with TRBJ1-2; tentative D call: TRBD1 (5 bases). The CDR3 runs 16 residues. The ends were cut back, 4 bases at V and 2 bases at J, with 17 bases in the middle. The CDR3 spells CASSSPGRSGNYGYTF. The CDR3 region has the DNA TGTGCCAGCAGTTCCCCGGGACGTTCGGGGAACTATGGCTACACCTTC.

The chain joins TRBV5-6 to TRBJ2-7; no clear D gene. Trimming took 4 bases from V and 4 from J, leaving 18 bases between them. The germline gives CDR1 SGHDT, CDR2 YYEEEE. The length of the CDR3 is 15 residues. This CDR3 is CASSRLTSAAYEQYF. The DNA of the CDR3 is TGTGCCAGCAGCCGACTGACTTCTGCGGCTTACGAGCAGTACTTC.

This chain links TRBV15 with TRBJ1-5; D may be TRBD1 (6 bases). V lost 1 base, J lost 6 bases, and 13 bases lay in between. The CDR3 runs to 15 residues. Looked up from germline, CDR1 is LNHNV and CDR2 is YYDKDF (reference sequence). CDR3 residues: CATSRGLQGSQPQHF. The CDR3 DNA follows: TGTGCCACCAGCAGAGGTCTACAGGGAAGTCAGCCCCAGCATTTT.

This chain links TRBV20-1 with TRBJ1-2; D gene unclear. CDR1 DFQATT and CDR2 SNEGSKA come from the germline V gene (reference sequence). The CDR3 spans 14 residues. Trimming left V 6 bases short and J 4 bases short, with 18 bases between. CDR3 sequence reads: CSATGRVDGYGYTF. CDR3 DNA: TGCAGTGCAACGGGCCGGGTCGACGGCTATGGCTACACCTTC.

This chain connects TRBV7-2 to TRBJ2-2; D might be TRBD1 or TRBD2, each matching 5 bases. V gave up 10 bases and J gave up 4 bases, with 19 bases separating them. The CDR3 totals 15 residues. Germline V gene lookup returns CDR1 SGHTA and CDR2 FQGNSA. CDR3 sequence reads: CATGMNMRGTGELFF. In DNA form, the CDR3 reads TGTGCCACCGGAATGAACATGAGGGGCACCGGGGAGCTGTTTTTT.

This clonotype has a handful of counts. The chain has TRBV6-1 and TRBJ1-5; weak D call: TRBD1 (6 bases). The CDR3 totals 16 residues. The germline V and J ends were trimmed by 6 bases and 1 base, with 16 bases remaining between them. Per germline, CDR1 MNHNS and CDR2 SASEGT. This chain's CDR3 is CASRHEGGSSNQPQHF. The CDR3 bases are TGTGCCAGCAGACACGAGGGGGGATCGAGCAATCAGCCCCAGCATTTT.